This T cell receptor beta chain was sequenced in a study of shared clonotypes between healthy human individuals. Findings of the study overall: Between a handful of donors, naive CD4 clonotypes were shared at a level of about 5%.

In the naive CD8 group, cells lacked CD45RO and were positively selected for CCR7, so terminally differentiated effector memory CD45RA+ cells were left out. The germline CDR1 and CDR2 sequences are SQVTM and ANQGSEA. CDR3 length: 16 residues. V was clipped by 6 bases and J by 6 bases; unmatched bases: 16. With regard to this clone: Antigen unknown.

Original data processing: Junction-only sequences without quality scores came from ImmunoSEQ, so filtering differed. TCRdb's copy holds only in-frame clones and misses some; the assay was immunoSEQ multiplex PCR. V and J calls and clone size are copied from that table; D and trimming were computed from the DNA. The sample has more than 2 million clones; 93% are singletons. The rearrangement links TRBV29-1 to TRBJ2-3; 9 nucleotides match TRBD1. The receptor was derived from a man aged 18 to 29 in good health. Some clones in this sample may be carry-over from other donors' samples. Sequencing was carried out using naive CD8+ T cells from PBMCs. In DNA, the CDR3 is TGCAGCGTGGATCCGGACAGGGGCTCCTCGGTGGATACGCAGTATTTT. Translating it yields CSVDPDRGSSVDTQYF.